What follows describes a single T cell receptor (beta chain). Germline lookup yields CDR1 MNHEY and CDR2 SMNVEV (reference sequence). This CDR3 contains 17 residues. Trimming at V came to 5 bases and at J to 4 bases, leaving 5 bases not matched to a gene. Via MiXCR, TCRdb re-called the RT-PCR reads, giving one row per CDR3 protein. Here the sample spans over 800,000 distinct CDR3 sequences, 20% to 25% being singletons. The sample originates from a study of response to subunit inactivated influenza vaccine. Sequenced material: PBMCs from blood, taken around 5 days after vaccination. This sequence was found in a man between 50 and 59 years old who received an inactivated influenza vaccine. The chain links TRBV27 to TRBJ2-1; TRBD2 aligns across 16 bases. The CDR3: CASSPGTSGGGYNEQFF. As DNA, the CDR3 is TGTGCCAGCAGTCCCGGGACTAGCGGGGGGGGTTACAATGAGCAGTTCTTC.